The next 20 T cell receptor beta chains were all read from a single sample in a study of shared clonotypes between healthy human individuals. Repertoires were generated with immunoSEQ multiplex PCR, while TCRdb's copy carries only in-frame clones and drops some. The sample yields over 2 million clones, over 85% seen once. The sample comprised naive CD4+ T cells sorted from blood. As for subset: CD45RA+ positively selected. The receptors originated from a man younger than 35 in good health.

CDR3 amino acids: CASSDGGGLTGELFF. The DNA of the CDR3 is TGCGCCAGCAGCGACGGAGGAGGGCTTACCGGGGAGCTGTTTTTT. This sequence joins TRBV5-1 and TRBJ2-2, with D possibly matching TRBD2 (6 bases). V was clipped by 4 bases and J by 5 bases, with 15 bases between them. This CDR3 is built from 15 residues. Per germline, CDR1 SGHRS and CDR2 YFSETQ.

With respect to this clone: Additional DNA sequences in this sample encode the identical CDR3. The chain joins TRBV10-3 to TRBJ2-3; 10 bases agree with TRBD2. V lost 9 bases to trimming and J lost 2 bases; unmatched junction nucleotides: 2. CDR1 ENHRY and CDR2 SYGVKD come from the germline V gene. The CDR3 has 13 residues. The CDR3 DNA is TGTGCCATTAGCGGGGGGTACACAGATACGCAGTATTTT. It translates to CAISGGYTDTQYF.

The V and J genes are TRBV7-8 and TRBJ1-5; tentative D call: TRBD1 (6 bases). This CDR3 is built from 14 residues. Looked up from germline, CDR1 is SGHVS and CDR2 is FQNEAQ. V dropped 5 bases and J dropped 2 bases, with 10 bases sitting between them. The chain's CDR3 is CASSGRTGNQPQHF. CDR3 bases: TGTGCCAGCAGCGGACGGACAGGCAATCAGCCCCAGCATTTT.

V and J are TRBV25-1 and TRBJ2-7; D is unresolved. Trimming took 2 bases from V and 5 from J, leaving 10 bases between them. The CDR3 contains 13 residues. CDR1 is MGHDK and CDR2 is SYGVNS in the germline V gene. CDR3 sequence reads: CASSELGDDEQYF. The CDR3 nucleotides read TGTGCCAGCAGTGAACTGGGTGATGACGAGCAGTACTTC.

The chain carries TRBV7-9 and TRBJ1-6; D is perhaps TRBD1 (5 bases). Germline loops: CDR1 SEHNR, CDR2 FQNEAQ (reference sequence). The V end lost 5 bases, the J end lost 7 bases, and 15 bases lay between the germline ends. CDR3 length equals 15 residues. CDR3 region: CASSRDGPGNSPLHF. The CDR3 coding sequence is TGTGCCAGCAGCCGAGATGGGCCAGGGAATTCACCCCTCCACTTT.

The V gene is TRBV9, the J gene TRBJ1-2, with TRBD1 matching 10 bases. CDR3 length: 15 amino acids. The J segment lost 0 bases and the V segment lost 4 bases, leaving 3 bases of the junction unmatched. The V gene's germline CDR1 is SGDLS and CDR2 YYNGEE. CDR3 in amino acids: CASSTGQGANYGYTF. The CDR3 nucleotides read TGTGCCAGCAGCACAGGACAGGGGGCTAACTATGGCTACACCTTC.

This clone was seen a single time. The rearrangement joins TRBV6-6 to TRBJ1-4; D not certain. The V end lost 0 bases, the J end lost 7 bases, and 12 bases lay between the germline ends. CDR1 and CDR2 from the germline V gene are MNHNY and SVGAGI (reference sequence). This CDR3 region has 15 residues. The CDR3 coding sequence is TGTGCCAGCAGTTACTCGACCGATTGGGGTGAAAAACTGTTTTTT. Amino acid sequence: CASSYSTDWGEKLFF.

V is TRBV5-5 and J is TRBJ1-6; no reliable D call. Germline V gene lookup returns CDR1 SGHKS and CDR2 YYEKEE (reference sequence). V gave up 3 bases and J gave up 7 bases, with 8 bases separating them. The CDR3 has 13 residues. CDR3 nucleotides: TGTGCCAGCAGCTCGGCGGGGAATTCACCCCTCCACTTT. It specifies CASSSAGNSPLHF.

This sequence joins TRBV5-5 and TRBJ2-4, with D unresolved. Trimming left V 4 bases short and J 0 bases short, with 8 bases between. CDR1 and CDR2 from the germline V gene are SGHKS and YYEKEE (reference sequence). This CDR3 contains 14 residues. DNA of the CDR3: TGTGCCAGCAGCGGTCAACTAGCCAAAAACATTCAGTACTTC. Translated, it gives CASSGQLAKNIQYF. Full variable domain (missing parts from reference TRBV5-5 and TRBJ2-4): DAGVTQSPTHLIKTRGQQVTLRCSPISGHKSVSWYQQVLGQGPQFIFQYYEKEERGRGNFPDRFSARQFPNYSSELNVNALLLGDSALYLCASSGQLAKNIQYFGAGTRLSVL.

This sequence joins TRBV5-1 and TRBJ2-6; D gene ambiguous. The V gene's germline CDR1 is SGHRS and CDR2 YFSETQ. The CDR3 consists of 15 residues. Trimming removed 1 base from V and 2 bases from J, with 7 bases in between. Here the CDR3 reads CASSLISPGANVLTF. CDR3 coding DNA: TGCGCCAGCAGCTTGATATCGCCTGGGGCCAACGTCCTGACTTTC.

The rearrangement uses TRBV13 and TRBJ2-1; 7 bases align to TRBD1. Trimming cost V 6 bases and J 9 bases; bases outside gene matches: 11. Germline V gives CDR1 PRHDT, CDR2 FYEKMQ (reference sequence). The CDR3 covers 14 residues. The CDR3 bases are TGTGCCAGCAGTGTGGGGCGAACAGGGGTTGAGCAGTTCTTC. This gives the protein CASSVGRTGVEQFF.

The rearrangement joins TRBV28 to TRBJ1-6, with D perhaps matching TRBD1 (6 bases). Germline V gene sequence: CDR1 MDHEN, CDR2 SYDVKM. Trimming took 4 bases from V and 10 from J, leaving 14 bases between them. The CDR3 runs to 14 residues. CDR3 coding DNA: TGTGCCAGCAGTTCCGCACCGGACAGATCACCCCTCCACTTT. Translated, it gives CASSSAPDRSPLHF. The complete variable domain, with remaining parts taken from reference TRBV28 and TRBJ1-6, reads DVKVTQSSRYLVKRTGEKVFLECVQDMDHENMFWYRQDPGLGLRLIYFSYDVKMKEKGDIPEGYSVSREKKERFSLILESASTNQTSMYLCASSSAPDRSPLHFGNGTRLTVT.

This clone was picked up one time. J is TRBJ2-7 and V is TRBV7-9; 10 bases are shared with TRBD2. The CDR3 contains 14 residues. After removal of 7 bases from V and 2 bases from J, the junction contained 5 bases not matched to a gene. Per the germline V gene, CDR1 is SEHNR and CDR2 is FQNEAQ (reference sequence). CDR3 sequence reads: CASNLGLATYEQYF. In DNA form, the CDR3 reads TGTGCCAGCAACTTGGGACTAGCGACCTACGAGCAGTACTTC.

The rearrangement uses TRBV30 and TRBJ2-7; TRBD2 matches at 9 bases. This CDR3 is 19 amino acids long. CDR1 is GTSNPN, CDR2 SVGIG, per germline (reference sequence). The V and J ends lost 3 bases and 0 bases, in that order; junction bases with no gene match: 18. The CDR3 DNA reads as TGTGCCTGGAGCCCCTTTTACTCTCGGAGCGGGAGGAACTCCTACGAGCAGTACTTC. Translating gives CAWSPFYSRSGRNSYEQYF.

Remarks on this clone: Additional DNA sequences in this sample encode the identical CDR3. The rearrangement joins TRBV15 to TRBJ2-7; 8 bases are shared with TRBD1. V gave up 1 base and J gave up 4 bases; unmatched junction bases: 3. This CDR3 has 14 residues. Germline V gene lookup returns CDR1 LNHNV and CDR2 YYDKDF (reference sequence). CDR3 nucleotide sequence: TGTGCCACCAGCAGAGGACAGGGGCGATACGAGCAGTACTTC. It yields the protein CATSRGQGRYEQYF.

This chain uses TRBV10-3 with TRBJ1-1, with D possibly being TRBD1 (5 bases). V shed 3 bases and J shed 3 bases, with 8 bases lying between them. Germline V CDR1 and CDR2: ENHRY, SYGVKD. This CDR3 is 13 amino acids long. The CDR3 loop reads CAISDRTHTEAFF. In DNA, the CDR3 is TGTGCCATCAGTGACAGGACACACACTGAAGCTTTCTTT.

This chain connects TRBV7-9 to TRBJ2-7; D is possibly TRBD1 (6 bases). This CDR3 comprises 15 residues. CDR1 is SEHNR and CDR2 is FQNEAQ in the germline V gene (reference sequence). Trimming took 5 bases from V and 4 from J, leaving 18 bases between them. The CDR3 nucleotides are TGTGCCAGCAGCCTACTCTGGGACAAGACTTACGAGCAGTACTTC. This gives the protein CASSLLWDKTYEQYF.

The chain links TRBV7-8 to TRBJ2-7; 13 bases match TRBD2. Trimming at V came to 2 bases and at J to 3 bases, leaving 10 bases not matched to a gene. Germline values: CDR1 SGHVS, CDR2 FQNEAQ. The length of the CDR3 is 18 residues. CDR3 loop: CASSLTSGTSGMYYEQYF. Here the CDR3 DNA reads TGTGCCAGCAGCTTAACTTCTGGGACTAGCGGGATGTACTACGAGCAGTACTTC.

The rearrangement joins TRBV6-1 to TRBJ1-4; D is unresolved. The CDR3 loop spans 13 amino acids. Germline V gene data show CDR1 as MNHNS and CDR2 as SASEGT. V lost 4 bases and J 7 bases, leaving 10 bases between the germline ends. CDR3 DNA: TGTGCCAGCAGTGTAGGAAGCGGTGAAAAACTGTTTTTT. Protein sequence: CASSVGSGEKLFF.

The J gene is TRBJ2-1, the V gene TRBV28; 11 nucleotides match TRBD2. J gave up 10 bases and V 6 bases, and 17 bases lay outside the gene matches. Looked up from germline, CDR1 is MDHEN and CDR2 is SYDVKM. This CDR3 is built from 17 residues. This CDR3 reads CASSLSTGTSGSLEQFF. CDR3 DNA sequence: TGTGCCAGCAGCCTCTCAACCGGGACTAGCGGCTCATTGGAGCAGTTCTTC.